This T cell receptor (beta chain) was observed in a study of blood T cell repertoires in COVID-19. Across the whole study: PBMCs, B-cell-depleted T cells, or T cells provided the cDNA or gDNA that made up the material.

This clone was observed a handful of times. In the original analysis: Estimated nucleated cell counts came from reference gene primer amplification. The protocol was immunoSEQ multiplex PCR, while the TCRdb copy is restricted to in-frame clones and leaves out a portion. D and trimming were read from the DNA, whereas the V and J calls and clone size are those reported in that table. The sample holds under 200,000 clones, 81% seen once. Cohort placement rested on clinical history that participants reported themselves. The sequence derives from a woman in her thirties or forties with acute COVID-19. Sample: PBMCs or T cells enriched from blood (not recorded which).

CDR3 region: CAIKDRGRETQYF. In DNA form, the CDR3 reads TGTGCCATAAAGGACAGGGGAAGGGAGACCCAGTACTTC. The V and J genes are TRBV6-5 and TRBJ2-5, with TRBD1 matching over 9 bases. Per the germline V gene, CDR1 is MNHEY and CDR2 is SVGAGI. The CDR3 consists of 13 residues. J gave up 5 bases and V 10 bases, and 8 bases lay outside the gene matches.